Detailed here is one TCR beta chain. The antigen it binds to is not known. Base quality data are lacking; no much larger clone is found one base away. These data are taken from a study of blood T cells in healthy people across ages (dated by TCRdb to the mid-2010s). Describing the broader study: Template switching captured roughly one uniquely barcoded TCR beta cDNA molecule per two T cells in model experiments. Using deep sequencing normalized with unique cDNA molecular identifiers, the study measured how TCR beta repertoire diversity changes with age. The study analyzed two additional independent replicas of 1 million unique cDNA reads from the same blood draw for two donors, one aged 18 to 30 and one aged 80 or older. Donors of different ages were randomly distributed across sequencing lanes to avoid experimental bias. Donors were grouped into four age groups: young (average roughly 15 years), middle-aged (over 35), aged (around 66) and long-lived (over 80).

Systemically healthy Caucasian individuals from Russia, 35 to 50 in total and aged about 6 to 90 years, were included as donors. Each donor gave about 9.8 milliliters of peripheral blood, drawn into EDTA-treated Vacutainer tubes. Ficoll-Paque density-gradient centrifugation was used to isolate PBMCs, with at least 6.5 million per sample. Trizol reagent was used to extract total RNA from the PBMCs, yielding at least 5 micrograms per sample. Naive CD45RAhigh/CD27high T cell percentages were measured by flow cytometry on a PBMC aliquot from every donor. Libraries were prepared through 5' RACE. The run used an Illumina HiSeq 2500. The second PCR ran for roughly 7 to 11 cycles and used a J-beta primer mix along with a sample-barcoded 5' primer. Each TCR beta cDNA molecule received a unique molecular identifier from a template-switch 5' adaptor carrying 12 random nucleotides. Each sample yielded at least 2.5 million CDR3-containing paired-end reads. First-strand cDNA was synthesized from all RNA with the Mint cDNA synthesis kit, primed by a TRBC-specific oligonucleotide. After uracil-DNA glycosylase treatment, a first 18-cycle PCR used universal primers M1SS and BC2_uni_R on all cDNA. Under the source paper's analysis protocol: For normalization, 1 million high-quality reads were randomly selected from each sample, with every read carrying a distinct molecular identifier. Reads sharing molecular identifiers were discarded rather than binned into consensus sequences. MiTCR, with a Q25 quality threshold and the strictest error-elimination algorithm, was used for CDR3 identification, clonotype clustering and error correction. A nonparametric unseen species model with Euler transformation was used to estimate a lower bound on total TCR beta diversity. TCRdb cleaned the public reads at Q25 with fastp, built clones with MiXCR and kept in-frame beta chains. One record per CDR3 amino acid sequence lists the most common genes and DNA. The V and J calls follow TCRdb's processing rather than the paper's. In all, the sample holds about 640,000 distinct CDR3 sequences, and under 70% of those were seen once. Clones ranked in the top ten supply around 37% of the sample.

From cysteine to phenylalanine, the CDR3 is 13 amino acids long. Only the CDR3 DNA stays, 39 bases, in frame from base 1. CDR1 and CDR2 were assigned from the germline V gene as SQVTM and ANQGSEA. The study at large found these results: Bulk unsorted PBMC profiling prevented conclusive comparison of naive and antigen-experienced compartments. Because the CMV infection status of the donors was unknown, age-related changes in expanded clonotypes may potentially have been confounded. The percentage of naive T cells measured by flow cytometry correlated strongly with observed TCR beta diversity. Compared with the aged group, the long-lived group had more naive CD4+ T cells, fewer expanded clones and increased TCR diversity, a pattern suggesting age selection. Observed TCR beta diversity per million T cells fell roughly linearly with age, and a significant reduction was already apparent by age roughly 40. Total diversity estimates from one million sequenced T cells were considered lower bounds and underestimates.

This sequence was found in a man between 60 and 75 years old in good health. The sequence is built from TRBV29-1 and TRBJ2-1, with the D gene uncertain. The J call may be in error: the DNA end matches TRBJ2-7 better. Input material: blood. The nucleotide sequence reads TGCAGCGTTGAAAGCGTGAGCTACAATGAGCAGTACTTC. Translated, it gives CSVESVSYNEQYF.